These 11 T cell receptor beta chains share one sample of origin, sequenced in a study of cytomegalovirus exposure and HLA in healthy donors. The PCR ran on 60 Vbeta and 13 Jbeta primers. Libraries were prepared by immunoSEQ multiplex PCR; TCRdb keeps only in-frame clonotypes and omits some of them. Of 100,000 to 150,000 clones in the sample, about 70% were seen once. Sequenced sample: PBMCs. The receptors originated from a male donor in good health and CMV-seronegative.

The chain links TRBV5-1 to TRBJ2-5; 13 bases are a match to TRBD2. The CDR3 runs 16 residues. Germline V lookup: CDR1 SGHRS, CDR2 YFSETQ. Unmatched junction bases numbered 6, after V lost 3 bases and J lost 4 bases. The CDR3 region is CASSSGTSGAGETQYF. CDR3 DNA sequence: TGCGCCAGCAGCTCCGGGACTAGCGGGGCCGGAGAGACCCAGTACTTC. The whole variable domain, remainder taken from reference TRBV5-1 and TRBJ2-5, is KAGVTQTPRYLIKTRGQQVTLSCSPISGHRSVSWYQQTPGQGLQFLFEYFSETQRNKGNFPGRFSGRQFSNSRSEMNVSTLELGDSALYLCASSSGTSGAGETQYFGPGTRLLVL.

V and J are TRBV19 and TRBJ2-3; TRBD1 aligns across 10 bases. Germline CDR1 is LNHDA and CDR2 is SQIVND (reference sequence). V shed 3 bases, J shed 0 bases, and the junction held 9 bases outside the gene matches. The CDR3 loop spans 18 amino acids. In DNA form, the CDR3 reads TGTGCCAGTAGTATTGGCGCCGGGACAGGGGCTAGCACAGATACGCAGTATTTT. Translated, it gives CASSIGAGTGASTDTQYF.

This clone was seen a handful of times. The J gene is TRBJ2-7, the V gene TRBV19, with TRBD1 identical over 8 bases. Germline CDR1 is LNHDA and CDR2 is SQIVND (reference sequence). This CDR3 has 16 amino acids. The ends lost 4 bases at V and 3 bases at J; junction bases unmatched: 11. The CDR3 here is CASSTGSGTGIYEQYF. CDR3 DNA sequence: TGTGCCAGTAGTACGGGCTCCGGGACAGGCATCTACGAGCAGTACTTC.

This rearrangement joins TRBV5-4 to TRBJ1-1; TRBD1 is a possible D gene (6 bases). Per germline, CDR1 SGHNT and CDR2 YYREEE (reference sequence). V lost 4 bases to trimming and J lost 3 bases, with 10 bases between them. There are 13 residues in the CDR3. The CDR3 DNA reads as TGTGCCAGCAGCCCGACAGGCGACACTGAAGCTTTCTTT. Amino acids: CASSPTGDTEAFF.

The gene calls are TRBV7-3 and TRBJ2-1; a weak D match, TRBD2 (6 bases). V dropped 5 bases and J dropped 10 bases, with 24 bases sitting between them. Looked up from germline, CDR1 is SGHTA and CDR2 is FQGTGA. The CDR3 has 16 amino acids. The CDR3 DNA is TGTGCCAGCAGCCCCCTGGGGGGAGTGGTTGTTTGGGAGCAGTTCTTC. Its protein is CASSPLGGVVVWEQFF.

The chain carries TRBV2 and TRBJ2-7, with 9 nucleotides matching TRBD1. J gave up 4 bases and V 5 bases, and 6 bases lay outside the gene matches. This CDR3 is built from 14 residues. Germline assignment: CDR1 SNHLY and CDR2 FYNNEI. CDR3 residues: CASSRQGGSYEQYF. CDR3 DNA sequence: TGTGCCAGCAGTCGACAGGGGGGATCTTACGAGCAGTACTTC. The entire variable domain, with the rest obtained from reference TRBV2 and TRBJ2-7, is as follows: EPEVTQTPSHQVTQMGQEVILRCVPISNHLYFYWYRQILGQKVEFLVSFYNNEISEKSEIFDDQFSVERPDGSNFTLKIRSTKLEDSAMYFCASSRQGGSYEQYFGPGTRLTVT.

CDR3 DNA: TGTGCCAGCAGCCTGACGGGACAGCCAACAGATACGCAGTATTTT. Translation gives CASSLTGQPTDTQYF. The V gene is TRBV5-4, the J gene TRBJ2-3, with 7 bases that match TRBD1. V was pared by 4 bases and J by 3 bases, with 8 bases of the junction left unmatched. The germline gives CDR1 SGHNT, CDR2 YYREEE (reference sequence). This CDR3 is 15 amino acids long.

The DNA for the CDR3 is TGCAGCGGAGGGGGGGAAGTTGCCGGGGAGCTGTTTTTT. It is translated as CSGGGEVAGELFF. The V gene is TRBV29-1, the J gene TRBJ2-2; D perhaps matches TRBD2 (7 bases). The germline V and J ends were trimmed by 7 bases and 6 bases, with 15 bases remaining between them. The CDR3 length is 13 residues. Germline CDR1 reads SQVTM; CDR2 reads ANQGSEA.

The rearrangement links TRBV27 to TRBJ1-1; 12 nucleotides agree with TRBD1. The ends lost 6 bases at V and 6 bases at J; junction bases unmatched: 11. Germline V lookup: CDR1 MNHEY, CDR2 SMNVEV (reference sequence). This CDR3 is built from 16 residues. The DNA for the CDR3 is TGTGCCAGCAGCCGGACCGGGGACAGGGGGCAGGCTGAAGCTTTCTTT. This translates into CASSRTGDRGQAEAFF.

This chain connects TRBV30 to TRBJ2-5, with D hard to call. Trimming pared 3 bases from V and 5 bases from J, leaving 10 bases between. The CDR3 is 12 residues long. Germline lookup yields CDR1 GTSNPN and CDR2 SVGIG (reference sequence). Here the CDR3 reads CAWRALGETQYF. As DNA, the CDR3 is TGTGCCTGGAGGGCCCTCGGGGAGACCCAGTACTTC.

This chain connects TRBV9 to TRBJ2-7; D is possibly TRBD2 (6 bases). The CDR3 consists of 14 residues. Trimming stripped 4 bases from V and 6 bases from J, with 17 bases between. Germline V lookup: CDR1 SGDLS, CDR2 YYNGEE. CDR3 nucleotides: TGTGCCAGCAGCTGGGACCTAGGAGGGCGCGAGCAGTACTTC. Amino acids: CASSWDLGGREQYF.